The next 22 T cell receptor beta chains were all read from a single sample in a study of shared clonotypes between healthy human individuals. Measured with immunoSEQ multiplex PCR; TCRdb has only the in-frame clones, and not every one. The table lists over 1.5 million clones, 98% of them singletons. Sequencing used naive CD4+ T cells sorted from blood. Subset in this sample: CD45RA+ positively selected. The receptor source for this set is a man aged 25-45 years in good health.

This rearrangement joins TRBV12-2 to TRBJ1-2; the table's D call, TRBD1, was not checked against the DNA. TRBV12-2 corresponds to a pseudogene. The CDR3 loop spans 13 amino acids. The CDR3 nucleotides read TGTGCAAGTCGCTCCGGACAGGGTGGGGGCTACACCTTC. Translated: CASRSGQGGGYTF.

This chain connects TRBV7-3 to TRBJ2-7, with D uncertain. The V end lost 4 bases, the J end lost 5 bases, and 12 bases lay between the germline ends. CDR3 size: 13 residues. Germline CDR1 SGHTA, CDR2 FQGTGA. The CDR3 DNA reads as TGTGCCAGCAGCTACAACCGGGCCGACGAGCAGTACTTC. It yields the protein CASSYNRADEQYF.

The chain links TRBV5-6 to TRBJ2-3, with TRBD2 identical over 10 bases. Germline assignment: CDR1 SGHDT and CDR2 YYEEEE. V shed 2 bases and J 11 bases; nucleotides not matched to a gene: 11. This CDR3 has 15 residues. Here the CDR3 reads CASSLQREGNWMQYF. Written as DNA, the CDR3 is TGTGCCAGCAGCTTACAGCGGGAGGGGAACTGGATGCAGTATTTT.

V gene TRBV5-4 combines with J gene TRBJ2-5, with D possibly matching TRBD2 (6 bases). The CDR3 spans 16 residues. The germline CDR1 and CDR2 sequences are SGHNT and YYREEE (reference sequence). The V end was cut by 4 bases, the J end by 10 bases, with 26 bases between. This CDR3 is CASSLRKIGTPEGQYF. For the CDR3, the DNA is TGTGCCAGCAGCCTCAGGAAAATAGGGACGCCGGAGGGCCAGTACTTC.

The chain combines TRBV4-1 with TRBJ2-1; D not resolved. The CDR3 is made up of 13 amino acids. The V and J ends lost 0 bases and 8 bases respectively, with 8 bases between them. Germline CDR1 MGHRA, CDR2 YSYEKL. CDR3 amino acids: CASSQDRVHEQFF. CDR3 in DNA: TGCGCCAGCAGCCAAGATCGAGTTCATGAGCAGTTCTTC.

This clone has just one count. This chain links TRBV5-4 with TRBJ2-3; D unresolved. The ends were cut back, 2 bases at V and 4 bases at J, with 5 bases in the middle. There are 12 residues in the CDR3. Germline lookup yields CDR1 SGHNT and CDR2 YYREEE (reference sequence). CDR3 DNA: TGTGCCAGCAGCTTATTTGCAGATACGCAGTATTTT. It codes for CASSLFADTQYF.

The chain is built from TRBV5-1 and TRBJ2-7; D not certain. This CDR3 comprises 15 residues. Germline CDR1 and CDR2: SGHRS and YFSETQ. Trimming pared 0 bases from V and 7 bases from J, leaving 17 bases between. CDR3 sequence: CASSLESVALDEQYF. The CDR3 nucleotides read TGCGCCAGCAGCTTGGAGTCTGTGGCCTTGGATGAGCAGTACTTC. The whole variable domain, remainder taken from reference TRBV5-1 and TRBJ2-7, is KAGVTQTPRYLIKTRGQQVTLSCSPISGHRSVSWYQQTPGQGLQFLFEYFSETQRNKGNFPGRFSGRQFSNSRSEMNVSTLELGDSALYLCASSLESVALDEQYFGPGTRLTVT.

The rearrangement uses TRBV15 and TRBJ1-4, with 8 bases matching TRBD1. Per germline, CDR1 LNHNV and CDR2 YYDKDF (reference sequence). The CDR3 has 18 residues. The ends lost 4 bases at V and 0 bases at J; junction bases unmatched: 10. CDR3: CATSKPTGALSTNEKLFF. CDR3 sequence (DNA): TGTGCCACCAGCAAGCCGACAGGGGCCCTCTCAACTAATGAAAAACTGTTTTTT.

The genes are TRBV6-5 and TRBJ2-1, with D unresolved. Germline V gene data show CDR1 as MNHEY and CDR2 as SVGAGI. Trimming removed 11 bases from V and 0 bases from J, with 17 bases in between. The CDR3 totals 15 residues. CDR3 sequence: CAPSMIRSSYNEQFF. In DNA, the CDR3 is TGTGCCCCCTCAATGATTAGGAGCTCCTACAATGAGCAGTTCTTC.

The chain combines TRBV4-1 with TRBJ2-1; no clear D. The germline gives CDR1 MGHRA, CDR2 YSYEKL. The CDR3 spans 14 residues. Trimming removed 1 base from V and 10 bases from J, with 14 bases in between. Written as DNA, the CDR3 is TGCGCCAGCAGCCAAGGTGGCGTTATATCGGAGCAGTTCTTC. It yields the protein CASSQGGVISEQFF.

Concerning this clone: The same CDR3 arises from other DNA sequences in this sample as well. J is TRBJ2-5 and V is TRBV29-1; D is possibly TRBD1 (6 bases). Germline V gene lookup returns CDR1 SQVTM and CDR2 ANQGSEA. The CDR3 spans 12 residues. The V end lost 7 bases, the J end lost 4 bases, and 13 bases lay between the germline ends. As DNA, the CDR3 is TGCAGCGCCGAGACAGGAGGAGAGACCCAGTACTTC. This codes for CSAETGGETQYF.

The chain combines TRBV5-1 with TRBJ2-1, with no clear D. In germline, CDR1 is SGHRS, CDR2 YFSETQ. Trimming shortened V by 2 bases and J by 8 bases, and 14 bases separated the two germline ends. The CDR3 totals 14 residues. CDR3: CASSFTPGYDEQFF. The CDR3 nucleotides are TGCGCCAGCAGCTTTACTCCGGGTTACGATGAGCAGTTCTTC.

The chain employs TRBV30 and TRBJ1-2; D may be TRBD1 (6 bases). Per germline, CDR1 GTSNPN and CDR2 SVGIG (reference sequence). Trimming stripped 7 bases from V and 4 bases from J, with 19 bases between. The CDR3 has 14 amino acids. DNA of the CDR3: TGTGCCTCCTCCTCGGGGGGGGCGATCTATGGCTACACCTTC. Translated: CASSSGGAIYGYTF.

The CDR3 loop reads CASSFPRPYPTQYF. The CDR3 nucleotides are TGTGCCAGCAGCTTTCCCCGACCTTATCCGACCCAGTACTTC. The chain combines TRBV11-2 with TRBJ2-5; D not resolved. This CDR3 contains 14 residues. V was shortened by 3 bases and J by 7 bases, with 15 bases between the two germline ends. CDR1 is SGHAT and CDR2 is FQNNGV in the germline V gene.

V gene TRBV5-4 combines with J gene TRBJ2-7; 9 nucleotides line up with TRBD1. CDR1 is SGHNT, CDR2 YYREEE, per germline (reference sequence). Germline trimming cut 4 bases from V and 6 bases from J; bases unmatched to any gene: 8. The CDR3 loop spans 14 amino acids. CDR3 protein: CASSAGTGQFEQYF. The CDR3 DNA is TGTGCCAGCAGCGCCGGGACAGGGCAATTCGAGCAGTACTTC. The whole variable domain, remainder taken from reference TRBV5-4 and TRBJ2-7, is ETGVTQSPTHLIKTRGQQVTLRCSSQSGHNTVSWYQQALGQGPQFIFQYYREEENGRGNFPPRFSGLQFPNYSSELNVNALELDDSALYLCASSAGTGQFEQYFGPGTRLTVT.

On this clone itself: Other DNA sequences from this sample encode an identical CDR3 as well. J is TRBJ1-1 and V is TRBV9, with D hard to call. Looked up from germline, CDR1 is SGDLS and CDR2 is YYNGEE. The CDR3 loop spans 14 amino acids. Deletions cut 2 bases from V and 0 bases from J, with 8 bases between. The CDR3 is CASSVGEMNTEAFF. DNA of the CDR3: TGTGCCAGCAGCGTTGGGGAAATGAACACTGAAGCTTTCTTT.

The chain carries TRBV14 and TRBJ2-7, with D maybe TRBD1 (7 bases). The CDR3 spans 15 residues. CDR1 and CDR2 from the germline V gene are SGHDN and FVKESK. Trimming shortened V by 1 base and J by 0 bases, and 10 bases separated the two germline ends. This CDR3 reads CASSQVQGGSYEQYF. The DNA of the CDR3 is TGTGCCAGCAGCCAAGTTCAGGGGGGCTCCTACGAGCAGTACTTC.

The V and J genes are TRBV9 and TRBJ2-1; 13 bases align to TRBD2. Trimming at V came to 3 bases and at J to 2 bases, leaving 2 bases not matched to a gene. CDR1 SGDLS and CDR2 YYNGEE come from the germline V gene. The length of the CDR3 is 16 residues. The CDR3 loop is CASSAGTSGAYNEQFF. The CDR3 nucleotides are TGTGCCAGCAGCGCCGGGACTAGCGGGGCCTACAATGAGCAGTTCTTC. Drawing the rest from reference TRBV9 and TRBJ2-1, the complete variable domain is DSGVTQTPKHLITATGQRVTLRCSPRSGDLSVYWYQQSLDQGLQFLIQYYNGEERAKGNILERFSAQQFPDLHSELNLSSLELGDSALYFCASSAGTSGAYNEQFFGPGTRLTVL.

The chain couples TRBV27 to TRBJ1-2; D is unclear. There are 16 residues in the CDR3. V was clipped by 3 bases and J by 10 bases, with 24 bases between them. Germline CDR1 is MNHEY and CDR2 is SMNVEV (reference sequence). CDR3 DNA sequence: TGTGCCAGCAGTTTCCTAGTCGGTGGGAGACCCCCTGCCTACACCTTC. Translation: CASSFLVGGRPPAYTF.

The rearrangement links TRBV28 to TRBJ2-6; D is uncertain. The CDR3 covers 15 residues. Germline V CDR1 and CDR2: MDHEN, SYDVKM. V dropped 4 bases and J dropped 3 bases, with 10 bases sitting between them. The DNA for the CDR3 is TGTGCCAGCAGTTCCCACCCTTTTGGGGCCAACGTCCTGACTTTC. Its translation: CASSSHPFGANVLTF.

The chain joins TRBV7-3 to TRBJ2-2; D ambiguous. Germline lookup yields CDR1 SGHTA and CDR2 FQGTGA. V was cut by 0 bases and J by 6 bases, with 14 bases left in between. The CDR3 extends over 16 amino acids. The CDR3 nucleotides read TGTGCCAGCAGCTTAACCAACCCGGAATATGCCGGGGAGCTGTTTTTT. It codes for CASSLTNPEYAGELFF.

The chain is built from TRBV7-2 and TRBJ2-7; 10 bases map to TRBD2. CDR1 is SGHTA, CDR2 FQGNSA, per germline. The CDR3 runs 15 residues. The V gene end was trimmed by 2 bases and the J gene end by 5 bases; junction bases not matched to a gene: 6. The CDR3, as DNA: TGTGCCAGCAGCTTAAAAGCGGGAGGGGGAAACGAGCAGTACTTC. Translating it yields CASSLKAGGGNEQYF.